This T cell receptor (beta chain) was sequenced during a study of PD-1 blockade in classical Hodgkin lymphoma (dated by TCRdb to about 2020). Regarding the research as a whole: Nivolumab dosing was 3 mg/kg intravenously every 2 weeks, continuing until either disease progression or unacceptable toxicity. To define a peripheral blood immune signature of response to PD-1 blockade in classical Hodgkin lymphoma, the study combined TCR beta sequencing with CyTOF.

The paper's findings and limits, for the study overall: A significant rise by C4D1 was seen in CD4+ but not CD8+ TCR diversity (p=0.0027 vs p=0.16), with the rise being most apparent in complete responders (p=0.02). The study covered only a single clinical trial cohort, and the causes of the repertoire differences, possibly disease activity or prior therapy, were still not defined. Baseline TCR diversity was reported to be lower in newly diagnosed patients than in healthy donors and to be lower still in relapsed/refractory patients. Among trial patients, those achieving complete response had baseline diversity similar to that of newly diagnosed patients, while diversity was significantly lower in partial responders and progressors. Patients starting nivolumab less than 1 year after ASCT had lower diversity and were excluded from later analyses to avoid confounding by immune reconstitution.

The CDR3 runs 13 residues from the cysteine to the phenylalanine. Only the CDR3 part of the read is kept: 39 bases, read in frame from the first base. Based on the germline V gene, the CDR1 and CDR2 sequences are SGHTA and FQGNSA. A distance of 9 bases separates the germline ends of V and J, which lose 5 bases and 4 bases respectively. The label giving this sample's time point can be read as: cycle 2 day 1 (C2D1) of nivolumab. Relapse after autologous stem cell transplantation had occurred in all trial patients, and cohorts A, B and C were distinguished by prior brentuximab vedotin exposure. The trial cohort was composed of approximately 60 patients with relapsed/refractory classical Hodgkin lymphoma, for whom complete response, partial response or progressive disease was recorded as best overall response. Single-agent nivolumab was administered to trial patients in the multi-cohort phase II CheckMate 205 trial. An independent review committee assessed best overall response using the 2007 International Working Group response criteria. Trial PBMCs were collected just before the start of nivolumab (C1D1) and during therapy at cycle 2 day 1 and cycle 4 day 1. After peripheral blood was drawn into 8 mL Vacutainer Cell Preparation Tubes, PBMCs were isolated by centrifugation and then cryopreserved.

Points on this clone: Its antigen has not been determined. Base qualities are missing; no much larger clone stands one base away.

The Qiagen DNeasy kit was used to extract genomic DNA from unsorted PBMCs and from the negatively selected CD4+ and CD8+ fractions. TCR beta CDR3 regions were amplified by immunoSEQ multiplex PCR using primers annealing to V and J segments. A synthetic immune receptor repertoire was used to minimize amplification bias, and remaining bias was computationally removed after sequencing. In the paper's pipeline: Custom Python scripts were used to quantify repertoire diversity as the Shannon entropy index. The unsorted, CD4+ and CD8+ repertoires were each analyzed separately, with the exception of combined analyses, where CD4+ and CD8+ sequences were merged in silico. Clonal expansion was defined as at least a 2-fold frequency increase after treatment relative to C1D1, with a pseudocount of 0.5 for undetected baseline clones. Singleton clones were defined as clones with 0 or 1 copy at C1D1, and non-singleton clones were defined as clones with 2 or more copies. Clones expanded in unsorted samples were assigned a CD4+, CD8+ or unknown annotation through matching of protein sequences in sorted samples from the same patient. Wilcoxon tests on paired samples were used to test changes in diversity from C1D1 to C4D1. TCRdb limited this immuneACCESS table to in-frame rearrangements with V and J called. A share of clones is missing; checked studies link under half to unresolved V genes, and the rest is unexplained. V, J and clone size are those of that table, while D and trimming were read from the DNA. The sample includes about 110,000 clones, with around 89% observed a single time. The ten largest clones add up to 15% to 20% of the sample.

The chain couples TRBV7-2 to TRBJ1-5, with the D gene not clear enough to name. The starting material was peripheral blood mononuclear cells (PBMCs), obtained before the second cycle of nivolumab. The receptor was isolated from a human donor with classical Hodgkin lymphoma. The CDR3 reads CASSRVHNQPQHF. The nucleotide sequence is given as TGTGCCAGCAGCCGGGTACATAATCAGCCCCAGCATTTT. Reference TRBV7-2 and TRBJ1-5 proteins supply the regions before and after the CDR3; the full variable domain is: GAGVSQSPSNKVTEKGKDVELRCDPISGHTALYWYRQSLGQGLEFLIYFQGNSAPDKSGLPSDRFSAERTGGSVSTLTIQRTQQEDSAVYLCASSRVHNQPQHFGDGTRLSIL.